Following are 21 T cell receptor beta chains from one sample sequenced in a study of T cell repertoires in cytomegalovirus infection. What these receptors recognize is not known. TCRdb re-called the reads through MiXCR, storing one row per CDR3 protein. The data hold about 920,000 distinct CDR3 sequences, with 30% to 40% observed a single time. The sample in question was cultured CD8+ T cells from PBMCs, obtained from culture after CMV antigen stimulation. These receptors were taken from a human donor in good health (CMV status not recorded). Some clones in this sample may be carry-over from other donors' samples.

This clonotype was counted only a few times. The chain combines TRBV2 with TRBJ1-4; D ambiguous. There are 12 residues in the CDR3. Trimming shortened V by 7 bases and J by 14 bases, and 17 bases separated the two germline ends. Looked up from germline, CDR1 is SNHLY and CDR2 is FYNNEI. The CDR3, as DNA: TGTGCCAGCACCACCCGTCACGTCGCCCTGTTTTTT. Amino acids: CASTTRHVALFF.

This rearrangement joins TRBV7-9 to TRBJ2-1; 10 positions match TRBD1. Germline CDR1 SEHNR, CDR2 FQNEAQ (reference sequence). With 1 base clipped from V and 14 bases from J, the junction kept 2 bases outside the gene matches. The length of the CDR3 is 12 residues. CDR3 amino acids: CASSLGGTGEFF. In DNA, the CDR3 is TGTGCCAGCAGCTTAGGGGGGACAGGGGAGTTCTTC.

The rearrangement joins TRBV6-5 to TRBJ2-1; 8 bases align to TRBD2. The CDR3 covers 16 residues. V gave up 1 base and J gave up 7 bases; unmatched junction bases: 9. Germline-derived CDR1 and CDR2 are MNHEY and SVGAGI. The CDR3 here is CASSYFGVAGKNEQFF. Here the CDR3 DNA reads TGTGCCAGCAGTTACTTTGGAGTAGCGGGGAAGAATGAGCAGTTCTTC.

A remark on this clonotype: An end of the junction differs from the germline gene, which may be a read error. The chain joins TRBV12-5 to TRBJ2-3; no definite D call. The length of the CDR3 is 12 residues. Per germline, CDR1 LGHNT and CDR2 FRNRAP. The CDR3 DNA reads TGTGCTAGTGGATTGGACCGGAATACGCAGTATTTT. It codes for CASGLDRNTQYF.

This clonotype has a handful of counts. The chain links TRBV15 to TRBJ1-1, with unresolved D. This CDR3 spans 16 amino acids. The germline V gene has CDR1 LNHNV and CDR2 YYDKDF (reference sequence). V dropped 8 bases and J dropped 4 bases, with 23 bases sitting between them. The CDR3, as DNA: TGTGCCACCCGGCCCCACCAAAGGCCGGTGGCCACTGAAGCTTTCTTT. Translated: CATRPHQRPVATEAFF.

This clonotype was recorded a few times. CDR3 sequence: CASTNSGANVLTF. The CDR3 DNA follows: TGTGCCAGCACTAACTCTGGGGCCAACGTCCTGACTTTC. The V call is TRBV28, the J call TRBJ2-6; D gene uncertain. CDR1 and CDR2 (germline): MDHEN, SYDVKM. The CDR3 length is 13 residues. V was pared by 7 bases and J by 0 bases, with 4 bases between.

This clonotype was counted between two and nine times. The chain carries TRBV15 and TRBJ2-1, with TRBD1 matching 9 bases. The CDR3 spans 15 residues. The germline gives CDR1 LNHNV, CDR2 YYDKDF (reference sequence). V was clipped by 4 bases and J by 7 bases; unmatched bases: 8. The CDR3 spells CATSTPGQGSNEQFF. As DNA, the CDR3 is TGTGCCACCAGCACCCCGGGACAGGGTTCTAATGAGCAGTTCTTC. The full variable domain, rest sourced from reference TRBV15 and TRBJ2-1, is DAMVIQNPRYQVTQFGKPVTLSCSQTLNHNVMYWYQQKSSQAPKLLFHYYDKDFNNEADTPDNFQSRRPNTSFCFLDIRSPGLGDTAMYLCATSTPGQGSNEQFFGPGTRLTVL.

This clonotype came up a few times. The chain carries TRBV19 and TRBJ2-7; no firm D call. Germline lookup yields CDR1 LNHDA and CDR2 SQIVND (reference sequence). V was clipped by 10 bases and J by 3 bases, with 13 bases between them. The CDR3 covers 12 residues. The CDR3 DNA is TGTGCCACTTCATGGGGAAACTACGAGCAGTACTTC. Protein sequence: CATSWGNYEQYF.

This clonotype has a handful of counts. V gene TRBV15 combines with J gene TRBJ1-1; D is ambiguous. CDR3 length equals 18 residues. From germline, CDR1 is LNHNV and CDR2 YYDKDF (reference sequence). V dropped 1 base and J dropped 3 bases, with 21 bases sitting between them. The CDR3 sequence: CATSRVPKSSELDTEAFF. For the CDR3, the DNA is TGTGCCACCAGCAGAGTACCCAAGAGTTCGGAGTTGGACACTGAAGCTTTCTTT.

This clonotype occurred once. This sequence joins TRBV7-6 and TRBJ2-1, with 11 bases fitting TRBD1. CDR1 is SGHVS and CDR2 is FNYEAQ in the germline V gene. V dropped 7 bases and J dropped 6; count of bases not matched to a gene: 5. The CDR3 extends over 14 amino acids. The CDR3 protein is CASNGQGAFNEQFF. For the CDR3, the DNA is TGTGCCAGCAATGGACAGGGGGCTTTCAATGAGCAGTTCTTC.

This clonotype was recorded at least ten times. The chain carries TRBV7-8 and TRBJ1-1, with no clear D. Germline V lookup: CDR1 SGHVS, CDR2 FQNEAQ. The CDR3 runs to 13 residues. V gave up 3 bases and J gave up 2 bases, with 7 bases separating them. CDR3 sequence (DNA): TGTGCCAGCAGCTTCGCCCGCAACACTGAAGCTTTCTTT. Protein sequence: CASSFARNTEAFF. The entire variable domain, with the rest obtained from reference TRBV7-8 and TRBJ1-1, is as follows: GAGVSQSPRYKVAKRGQDVALRCDPISGHVSLFWYQQALGQGPEFLTYFQNEAQLDKSGLPSDRFFAERPEGSVSTLKIQRTQQEDSAVYLCASSFARNTEAFFGQGTRLTVV.

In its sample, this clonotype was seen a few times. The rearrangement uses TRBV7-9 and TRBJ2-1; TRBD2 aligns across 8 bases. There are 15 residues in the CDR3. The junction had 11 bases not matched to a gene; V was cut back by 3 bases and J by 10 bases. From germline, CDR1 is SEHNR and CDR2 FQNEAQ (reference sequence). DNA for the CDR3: TGTGCCAGCAGCTTGACTAGCGACCCATCAGAGGAGCAGTTCTTC. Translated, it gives CASSLTSDPSEEQFF.

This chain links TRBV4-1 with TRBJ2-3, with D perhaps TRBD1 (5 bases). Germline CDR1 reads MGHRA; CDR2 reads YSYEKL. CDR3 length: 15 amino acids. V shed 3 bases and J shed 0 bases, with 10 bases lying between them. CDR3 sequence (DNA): TGCGCCAGCAGCCATAGCCCAGGGAGCACAGATACGCAGTATTTT. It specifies CASSHSPGSTDTQYF.

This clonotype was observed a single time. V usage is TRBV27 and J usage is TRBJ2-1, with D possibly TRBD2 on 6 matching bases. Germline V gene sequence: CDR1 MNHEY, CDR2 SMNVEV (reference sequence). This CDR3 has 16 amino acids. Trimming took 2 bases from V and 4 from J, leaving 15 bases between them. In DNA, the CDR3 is TGTGCCAGCAGTTTACGCGGGGCAGGGATTTACAATGAGCAGTTCTTC. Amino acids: CASSLRGAGIYNEQFF.

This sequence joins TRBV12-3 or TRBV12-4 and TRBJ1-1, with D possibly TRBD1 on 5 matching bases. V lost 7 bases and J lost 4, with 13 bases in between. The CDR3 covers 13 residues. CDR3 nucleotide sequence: TGTGCCAGCACTCCTGAAGGGGCCACTGAAGCTTTCTTT. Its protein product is CASTPEGATEAFF.

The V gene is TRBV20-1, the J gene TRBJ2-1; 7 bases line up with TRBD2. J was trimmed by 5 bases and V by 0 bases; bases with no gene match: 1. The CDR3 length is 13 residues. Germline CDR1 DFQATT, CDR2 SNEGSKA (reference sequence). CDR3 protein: CSAREGGDNEQFF. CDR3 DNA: TGCAGTGCTAGAGAGGGGGGGGACAATGAGCAGTTCTTC.

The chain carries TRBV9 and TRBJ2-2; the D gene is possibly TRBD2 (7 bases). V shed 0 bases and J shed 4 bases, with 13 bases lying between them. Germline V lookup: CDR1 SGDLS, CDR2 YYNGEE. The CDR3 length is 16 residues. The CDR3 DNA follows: TGTGCCAGCAGCGTAGAGGGGGGGGCCTTCACCGGGGAGCTGTTTTTT. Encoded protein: CASSVEGGAFTGELFF.

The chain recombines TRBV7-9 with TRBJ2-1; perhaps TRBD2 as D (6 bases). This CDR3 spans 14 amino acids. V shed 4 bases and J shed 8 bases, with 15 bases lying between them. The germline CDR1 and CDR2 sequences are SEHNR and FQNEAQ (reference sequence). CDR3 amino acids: CASSWGVGVDEQFF. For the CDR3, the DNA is TGTGCCAGCAGCTGGGGGGTGGGGGTAGATGAGCAGTTCTTC.

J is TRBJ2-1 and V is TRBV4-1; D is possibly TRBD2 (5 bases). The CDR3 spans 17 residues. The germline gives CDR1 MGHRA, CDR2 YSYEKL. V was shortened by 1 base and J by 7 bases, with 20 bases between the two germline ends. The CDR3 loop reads CASSQGPGWSHLNEQFF. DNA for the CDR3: TGCGCCAGCAGCCAAGGGCCGGGGTGGTCCCACTTAAATGAGCAGTTCTTC.

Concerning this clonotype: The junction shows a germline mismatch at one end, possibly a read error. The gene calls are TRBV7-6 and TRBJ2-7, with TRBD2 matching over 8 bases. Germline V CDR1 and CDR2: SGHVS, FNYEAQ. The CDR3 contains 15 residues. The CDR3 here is CVSSLSPREGYEQYF. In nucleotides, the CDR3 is TGTGTCAGCAGCTTAAGCCCACGGGAGGGATACGAGCAGTACTTC.

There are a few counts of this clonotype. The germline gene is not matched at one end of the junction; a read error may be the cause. For the CDR3, the DNA is TGTGCTAGCAGCCCTACAATGGGGCTAGGATTCTACGAGCAGTACTTC. Translated: CASSPTMGLGFYEQYF. V is TRBV7-6 and J is TRBJ2-7; D is perhaps TRBD1 (5 bases). The CDR3 is 16 residues long. The germline V gene encodes CDR1 SGHVS and CDR2 FNYEAQ. The full variable domain, completed using reference TRBV7-6 and TRBJ2-7, is GAGVSQSPRYKVTKRGQDVALRCDPISGHVSLYWYRQALGQGPEFLTYFNYEAQQDKSGLPNDRFSAERPEGSISTLTIQRTEQRDSAMYRCASSPTMGLGFYEQYFGPGTRLTVT.